This TCR beta chain is from a study of cytomegalovirus exposure and HLA in healthy donors (TCRdb year 2017). As for the study more broadly: An earlier analysis of approximately 640 of the donors reported approximately 300 Gb of sequence data and roughly 110 million unique TCR beta sequences from about 179 million T cells. To decide whether each TCR beta V gene segment behaved as functional or pseudogenic, an earlier analysis of 587 of the donors relied on high-throughput TCR beta sequencing. Donor age, sex, ethnicity and CMV serostatus were collected together with the repertoire data. Rather than using new phenotypic data, the later analysis identified candidate immune exposures from TCR beta sequences and from how often those sequences occurred across donors. The T cell repertoires of under 750 subjects were profiled by immunosequencing and related to cytomegalovirus serostatus. Roughly five DR-DQ haplotypes were handled as single units for association and clustering because linkage in the cohort was strong. Typing coverage varied by locus: about 629-630 donors for A, B, C, DRB1 and DQB1; some 520 for DQA1; about 570 for DPA1; roughly 450 for DPB1. To predict cytomegalovirus infection status, the study combined high-throughput TCR immunosequencing, statistical association of individual TCRs with disease status, and machine learning. In a later analysis, previously published TCR beta repertoires from some 640 donors were re-analyzed and high-resolution HLA genotyping was added so that TCR occurrence patterns could be studied. HLA typing covered class I and class II loci at four-digit resolution. All discovery cohort repertoires had been generated using a single sequencing platform. The study aimed to test whether signatures of past pathogen exposure could be identified by cataloging public T cell receptors. An early release covering about 600 HLA-typed donors comprised about 320 gigabases of sequencing data and around 80 million unique TCR sequences. In addition to the first cohort of 666 subjects, a separate validation cohort of under 150 different subjects was used. Of the 300 to 500 genotyped donors, 81% were placed in the genetic ancestry cluster associated with self-reported Caucasian donors. Among over 350 genotyped donors of the cohort, an average of approximately 250,000 unique TCR beta nucleotide sequences were sequenced per donor, around 20% of them non-productive. A later genetic analysis took genome-wide SNP genotypes for 398 of the 666 donors and used that subset as a discovery cohort.

The cohort consisted of 650 to 850 healthy bone marrow donors. Cohort members were all nominally healthy when sampled, although unrecorded immune exposures were likely present. The donor tested CMV seropositive, placing the donor among the 250 to 350 seropositive members of the cohort. Every donor gave a peripheral blood sample, and the peripheral blood mononuclear cells from that sample were used for TCR beta sequencing. The Qiagen DNeasy Blood Extraction Kit was used to extract genomic DNA from the blood cell samples. Paper-wide results and their limitations: A total of 150 to 200 TCR beta chains were listed by the study as associated with cytomegalovirus. In a later analysis, most CMV-associated TCR beta chains were found to appear HLA-restricted, with HLA associations seemingly driven largely by CMV exposure. In a later genetic analysis, a missense DCLRE1C variant was associated with V-gene and J-gene trimming of TCR beta chains, and the association was replicated in an independent cohort. In a later analysis, HLA-associated TCR beta chains were found to be more clonally expanded and to have lower generation probabilities than equally common non-associated chains. Because HLA typing was unavailable for some donors at each locus, only the typed subset was used in association tests. The cohort was sequenced for TCR beta chains only, and without alpha or paired-chain data the features that could be detected were limited. While some public TCRs were present in many individuals, most TCR sequences turned up only very rarely across donors. In a later analysis, the rate of TCR association differed among HLA loci, with DRB1 alleles having the most associated TCRs and HLA-C alleles having the fewest. Correlated functional status among segregating V segments might reflect linkage disequilibrium, but an unknown experimental factor could not be ruled out. Some IMGT-functional V segments, including TRBV6-2 and TRBV6-3, could not be distinguished by the 87-base-pair reads and were therefore excluded. A cluster of highly shared sequence variants was judged likely to be a technical artifact of the sequencing pipeline. Several of the top co-occurrence clusters appeared to be linked to parvovirus B19, influenza, CMV and Epstein-Barr virus, according to a later analysis. Strong co-occurrence of HLA alleles, especially DR and DQ, made assigning TCR associations to individual alleles difficult. In both the original and validation cohorts, the classifier was reported to diagnose cytomegalovirus status with high specificity and sensitivity. Roughly uniform sequencing depth across donors was assumed in presence/absence analyses, although this assumption may not hold. Compared with the roughly 720-donor mean, donors in an Asian-associated ancestry cluster had fewer N-insertions in productive TCRs, according to a later genetic analysis. Because counts were too low, about 18 rarely observed V segments, including chromosome 9 orphons, were excluded from the earlier analysis of a few hundred of the donors. In an earlier analysis of some 550 of the donors, most TCR beta V segments were observed in productive rearrangements about 87% or about 30% of the time, broadly matching IMGT annotations. According to the authors, the approach could potentially be generalized to other disease states and immunological phenotypes. A further reported finding was that TCR beta sequences accurately predicted the HLA-A and HLA-B alleles for most subjects in the first cohort. In vitro tests confirmed that a few of the cytomegalovirus-associated TCR beta chains recognize cytomegalovirus antigens. At a false discovery rate of 0.05, a later analysis linked around 15,000 TCR beta sequences to specific HLA alleles. CMV serostatus was the only immune exposure information available for the cohort.

Trimming removed 5 bases from V and 8 bases from J; the gene matches leave 7 bases unexplained. The CDR3 numbers 13 residues from cysteine through phenylalanine. Only the CDR3 portion is preserved as DNA: 39 bases, with reading frame beginning at the first base. Via the germline V gene, CDR1 is SGHNT and CDR2 YENEEA. Library preparation employed the immunoSEQ multiplex PCR assay. The multiplex PCR relied on a mix of 60 forward primers for TCR Vbeta segments and 13 reverse primers for TCR Jbeta segments. The CDR3 region of rearranged TCR beta genes was amplified from genomic DNA with a multiplex PCR assay. On the Illumina HiSeq System, the amplified TCR beta libraries were sequenced as 87-base-pair reads. On the study's bioinformatics: A later analysis counted approximately 76 million unique TCR beta chains across the 670 or so repertoires, and around 9.9 million of these chains were shared by at least two donors. A nearest-neighbor algorithm error-corrected the raw reads and collapsed the reads into unique sequences, merging closely related sequences to remove PCR and sequencing errors. CDR3 sequences were aligned to IMGT reference sequences to assign V, D and J gene segments. For a sequence to be retained, at least a six-nucleotide match to both a V gene segment and a J gene segment was required. Rearrangements were called productive when the CDR3 lacked stop codons and stayed in frame with V and J; all others were non-productive. CDR3 was defined by IMGT convention, running from the second conserved V-encoded cysteine to the conserved J-encoded phenylalanine. The earlier analysis of approximately 590 of the donors excluded any sequence lacking an unambiguous match to a single V gene segment. In an earlier analysis of approximately 610 of the donors, V segments were called functional above 56.7% productive rearrangements and were called segregating when the between-donor standard deviation exceeded 5%. A statistical classification framework was built for diagnosing cytomegalovirus status from the catalog of TCR beta chain sequences. V and J gene assignment, in a later analysis, came from comparing TCR nucleotide sequences with IMGT/GENE-DB human TR gene sequences. A later analysis assigned CDR3 sequences and most-parsimonious VDJ recombination scenarios with the TCRdist pipeline. In a later analysis, every TCR beta chain was defined by the combination of its CDR3 amino acid sequence and its V-gene family, and reads without a unique V-gene family were dropped. In a later analysis, approximately 640 highly shared, low-generation-probability nucleotide sequences were removed to address suspected cross-contamination and a sequencing artifact. In a later analysis, a clonal expansion index for each public chain was calculated from normalized within-repertoire ranks of inferred template counts. In a later analysis, generation probabilities were computed using a VDJ recombination model fitted to out-of-frame rearrangements, and the results were checked against IGoR. Hypergeometric tests were used in a later analysis to score TCR-TCR, TCR-HLA and TCR-CMV co-occurrence, with a repertoire-size bias correction applied to the TCR pairs. False discovery rates were estimated in a later analysis by permuting HLA or CMV assignments 20 times. In a later analysis, co-occurring TCRs were grouped using DBSCAN, with TCRdist sequence similarity added in when clustering inside HLA-allele-positive subsets. Repertoires with fewer than 30,000 or more than 120,000 public chains, plus five repertoires with anomalous nucleotide sharing, were excluded from co-occurrence clustering. The immuneACCESS repertoire file appears here via TCRdb, limited to in-frame rearrangements. These files lack a portion of the clones; in checked studies, under half of the deficit traces to unresolved V genes, and the cause of the others is not known. The DNA was the basis for D and trimming; V, J and clone size are from that table. Across this sample there are 120,000 or so clones, with approximately 83% seen only once. The ten largest clones represent approximately 3.5% of the sample.

Regarding this clone: Its cognate antigen has yet to be identified. The sample holds no much larger clone one base away, and base qualities are not on file.

The sequence came from a woman in her thirties or forties in good health and CMV-seropositive. The sequenced material came from PBMCs. The rearrangement combines TRBV11-3 with TRBJ1-1; 8 bases in the junction line up with TRBD1. The nucleotides read TGTGCCAGCAGCCCTAACGACAGGGGCGAAGCTTTCTTT. Protein translation: CASSPNDRGEAFF.